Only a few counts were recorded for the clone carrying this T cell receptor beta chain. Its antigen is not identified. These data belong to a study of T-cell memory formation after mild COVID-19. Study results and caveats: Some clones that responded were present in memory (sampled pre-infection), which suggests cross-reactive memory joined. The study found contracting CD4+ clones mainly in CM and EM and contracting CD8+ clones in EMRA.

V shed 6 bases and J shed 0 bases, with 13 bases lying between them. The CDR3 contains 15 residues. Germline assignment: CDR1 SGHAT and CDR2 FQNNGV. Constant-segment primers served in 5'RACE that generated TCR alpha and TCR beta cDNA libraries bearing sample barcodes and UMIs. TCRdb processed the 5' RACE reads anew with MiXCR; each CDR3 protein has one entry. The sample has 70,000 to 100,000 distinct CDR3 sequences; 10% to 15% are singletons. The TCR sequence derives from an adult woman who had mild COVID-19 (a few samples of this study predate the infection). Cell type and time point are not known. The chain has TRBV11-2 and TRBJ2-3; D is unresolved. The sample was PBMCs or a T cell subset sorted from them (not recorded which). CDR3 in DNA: TGTGCCAGCAGTCACTTGACCGATAGCACAGATACGCAGTATTTT. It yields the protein CASSHLTDSTDTQYF.